A single sample gave rise to the 27 T cell receptor beta chains below, sequenced in a study of T cell responses to AZD1222 COVID-19 vaccine. Repertoires were generated with immunoSEQ multiplex PCR, while TCRdb's copy carries only in-frame clones and drops some. The sample shows roughly 70,000 clones, 80% to 90% of them seen only once. This material consisted of peripheral blood, taken on day 0 of AZD1222 vaccination. These receptors were collected from an adult in good health.

The gene calls are TRBV5-4 and TRBJ2-5; 7 nucleotides line up with TRBD2. CDR1 SGHNT and CDR2 YYREEE come from the germline V gene (reference sequence). V shed 5 bases, J shed 4 bases, and the junction held 8 bases outside the gene matches. CDR3 size: 14 residues. CDR3 bases: TGTGCCAGCAGGGCCGGGGCTAGCGGAGAGACCCAGTACTTC. It is translated as CASRAGASGETQYF.

This clone was seen more than once but under ten times. This chain joins TRBV11-2 and TRBJ1-2; D is uncertain. The CDR3 is 14 residues long. V shed 0 bases and J shed 5 bases, with 10 bases lying between them. CDR1 and CDR2 from the germline V gene are SGHAT and FQNNGV. This chain's CDR3 is CASSLDLSWYGYTF. As DNA, the CDR3 is TGTGCCAGCAGCTTAGATCTCTCCTGGTATGGCTACACCTTC.

V is TRBV3-1 (or the pseudogene TRBV3-2) and J is TRBJ1-5, with TRBD1 matching 8 bases. V dropped 4 bases and J dropped 4; count of bases not matched to a gene: 6. The CDR3 length is 15 residues. Germline V gene sequence: CDR1 LGHDT, CDR2 YNNKEL (reference sequence). The CDR3 DNA reads as TGTGCCAGCAGCCCGCAGGGGACAGGTAATCAGCCCCAGCATTTT. Translated, it gives CASSPQGTGNQPQHF.

The CDR3 loop reads CASSFGHFDEQYF. The CDR3 nucleotides are TGTGCCAGCAGCTTCGGACACTTTGACGAGCAGTACTTC. This sequence joins TRBV11-2 and TRBJ2-7, with D maybe TRBD1 (5 bases). Trimming removed 3 bases at V and 5 bases at J, with 11 bases between. Germline CDR1 is SGHAT and CDR2 is FQNNGV. This CDR3 region has 13 residues.

A single count supports this clone. V usage is TRBV4-1 and J usage is TRBJ2-5, with TRBD1 matching 10 bases. The CDR3 runs 16 residues. V trimming: 6 bases; J trimming: 5 bases; junction bases outside the gene matches: 12. Germline V gene data show CDR1 as MGHRA and CDR2 as YSYEKL. This chain's CDR3 is CASRETGTGDVETQYF. CDR3 nucleotide sequence: TGCGCCAGCAGAGAGACCGGGACAGGGGACGTCGAGACCCAGTACTTC.

As regards this clone: At one of its ends the junction is not consistent with the germline gene, which may arise from a read error. The chain is built from TRBV7-7 and TRBJ2-2, with TRBD1 matching 9 bases. Looked up from germline, CDR1 is SSHAT and CDR2 is FNYEAQ (reference sequence). The length of the CDR3 is 17 residues. The CDR3 reads CASSLYTGGGITGELFF. The CDR3 DNA is TGTGCTAGCAGCCTCTACACAGGGGGCGGAATTACCGGGGAGCTGTTTTTT.

This clone has just one count. V is TRBV7-9 and J is TRBJ2-7; 7 bases are a match to TRBD1. The ends lost 1 base at V and 2 bases at J; junction bases unmatched: 2. Germline V gene sequence: CDR1 SEHNR, CDR2 FQNEAQ (reference sequence). This CDR3 region has 14 residues. The CDR3 loop reads CASSLGGTAYEQYF. The CDR3 bases are TGTGCCAGCAGCTTAGGGGGGACAGCCTACGAGCAGTACTTC. Variable domain in full (rest from reference TRBV7-9 and TRBJ2-7): DTGVSQNPRHKITKRGQNVTFRCDPISEHNRLYWYRQTLGQGPEFLTYFQNEAQLEKSRLLSDRFSAERPKGSFSTLEIQRTEQGDSAMYLCASSLGGTAYEQYFGPGTRLTVT.

The gene calls are TRBV19 and TRBJ1-1; 11 bases agree with TRBD1. CDR3 length: 12 residues. Trimming at V came to 8 bases and at J to 4 bases, leaving 0 bases not matched to a gene. Looked up from germline, CDR1 is LNHDA and CDR2 is SQIVND (reference sequence). CDR3 sequence (DNA): TGTGCCAGTGGGACAGGGGGCACTGAAGCTTTCTTT. Protein product: CASGTGGTEAFF.

The table lists this clone with a count of one. The chain is built from TRBV5-1 and TRBJ1-3, with D maybe TRBD1 (5 bases). Trimming removed 4 bases at V and 0 bases at J, with 14 bases between. The CDR3 runs to 16 residues. Germline V CDR1 and CDR2: SGHRS, YFSETQ. The CDR3 sequence is CASSDGTLSSGNTIYF. CDR3 DNA: TGCGCCAGCAGCGATGGGACGCTCAGCTCTGGAAACACCATATATTTT.

This clone was observed a handful of times. The V call is TRBV19, the J call TRBJ1-4, with D hard to call. Germline CDR1 and CDR2: LNHDA and SQIVND (reference sequence). Between the trimmed V and J ends, which lost 3 bases and 6 bases, there was a span of 2 bases. The CDR3 is 11 amino acids. The CDR3: CASSIYEKLFF. CDR3 DNA sequence: TGTGCCAGTAGTATCTATGAAAAACTGTTTTTT.

The chain links TRBV4-3 to TRBJ2-1, with 11 bases lining up with TRBD2. CDR1 and CDR2 (germline): LGHNA, YSLEER. The junction had 4 bases not matched to a gene; V was cut back by 0 bases and J by 15 bases. The CDR3 has 13 residues. CDR3 nucleotides: TGCGCCAGCAGCCAAGATCGACTAGCGGGGAGGTTCTTC. Translated, it gives CASSQDRLAGRFF.

The V and J genes are TRBV6-5 and TRBJ1-5; TRBD1 agrees at 10 bases. After removal of 7 bases from V and 9 bases from J, the junction contained 12 bases not matched to a gene. The germline gives CDR1 MNHEY, CDR2 SVGAGI. The CDR3 runs to 15 residues. The CDR3 DNA sequence: TGTGCCAGCACGGCCGACAGGGGGCTCCCGGGGCCCCAGCATTTT. It translates to CASTADRGLPGPQHF.

This sequence joins TRBV12-3 or TRBV12-4 and TRBJ1-1, with 7 nucleotides matching TRBD1. The CDR3 consists of 11 residues. The J segment lost 10 bases and the V segment lost 5 bases, leaving 4 bases of the junction unmatched. CDR3 nucleotides: TGTGCCAGCAGTGAGGACAGGCGAGCTTTCTTT. It translates to CASSEDRRAFF.

V usage is TRBV5-1 and J usage is TRBJ2-5; a weak D match, TRBD1 (6 bases). The germline CDR1 and CDR2 sequences are SGHRS and YFSETQ. This CDR3 region has 15 residues. The ends were cut back, 2 bases at V and 1 base at J, with 12 bases in the middle. CDR3 DNA sequence: TGCGCCAGCAGCTTAAACACAGGGAGCCAAGAGACCCAGTACTTC. It encodes CASSLNTGSQETQYF.

This chain uses TRBV6-4 with TRBJ2-1; 9 positions match TRBD1. J lost 0 bases, V lost 5 bases, and 5 bases had no gene match. Germline V gene lookup returns CDR1 MRHNA and CDR2 SNTAGT. The CDR3 runs to 16 residues. The CDR3 reads CASSRQGVISYNEQFF. DNA for the CDR3: TGTGCCAGCAGTCGACAGGGGGTGATCTCCTACAATGAGCAGTTCTTC.

This clone is classed as medium-sized. The V call is TRBV3-1 (or the pseudogene TRBV3-2), the J call TRBJ2-2; 8 bases are a match to TRBD2. After removal of 4 bases from V and 5 bases from J, the junction contained 6 bases not matched to a gene. CDR3 size: 15 residues. Germline CDR1 reads LGHDT; CDR2 reads YNNKEL (reference sequence). The CDR3 here is CASSPLPGGTGELFF. The DNA of the CDR3 is TGTGCCAGCAGCCCCCTTCCGGGGGGGACCGGGGAGCTGTTTTTT.

This sequence joins TRBV11-3 and TRBJ2-3; D remains unclear. CDR1 is SGHNT and CDR2 is YENEEA in the germline V gene. Trimming took off 6 bases at V and 4 bases at J, with 8 bases between the two ends. This CDR3 is 12 amino acids long. The CDR3 bases are TGTGCCAGCAGTAGCAGTCCAGATACGCAGTATTTT. Its translation: CASSSSPDTQYF.

The genes are TRBV11-3 and TRBJ2-3; weak D call: TRBD2 (7 bases). V was clipped by 7 bases and J by 0 bases, with 14 bases between them. This CDR3 is 15 amino acids long. CDR1 is SGHNT, CDR2 YENEEA, per germline. This chain's CDR3 is CASTLRGGSTDTQYF. The DNA for the CDR3 is TGTGCCAGCACCCTAAGGGGGGGGAGCACAGATACGCAGTATTTT.

The V gene is TRBV3-1 (or the pseudogene TRBV3-2), the J gene TRBJ2-3; 9 nucleotides line up with TRBD2. Germline loops: CDR1 LGHDT, CDR2 YNNKEL (reference sequence). The CDR3 has 15 residues. Trimming cost V 3 bases and J 4 bases; bases outside gene matches: 5. The CDR3 is CASSQIAGVADTQYF. CDR3 nucleotides: TGTGCCAGCAGCCAGATAGCGGGGGTGGCAGATACGCAGTATTTT.

The V gene is TRBV5-5, the J gene TRBJ2-3; 9 bases are shared with TRBD1. Trimming at V came to 3 bases and at J to 4 bases, leaving 3 bases not matched to a gene. The CDR3 runs 14 residues. CDR1 and CDR2 (germline): SGHKS, YYEKEE (reference sequence). CDR3 bases: TGTGCCAGCAGCTCGGGACAGGGACCAGATACGCAGTATTTT. It is translated as CASSSGQGPDTQYF.

The chain combines TRBV7-6 with TRBJ1-3; D gene unclear. Germline V lookup: CDR1 SGHVS, CDR2 FNYEAQ. V lost 1 base to trimming and J lost 3 bases, with 10 bases between them. The CDR3 loop spans 15 amino acids. The CDR3 DNA reads as TGTGCCAGCAGCTTAGGCCGGGGAAGTGGAAACACCATATATTTT. Amino acid sequence: CASSLGRGSGNTIYF. Based on the CDR3 plus reference TRBV7-6 and TRBJ1-3, the full variable domain is GAGVSQSPRYKVTKRGQDVALRCDPISGHVSLYWYRQALGQGPEFLTYFNYEAQQDKSGLPNDRFSAERPEGSISTLTIQRTEQRDSAMYRCASSLGRGSGNTIYFGEGSWLTVV.

The chain uses TRBV5-1 and TRBJ2-7; 7 nucleotides align to TRBD1. With 7 bases clipped from V and 4 bases from J, the junction kept 5 bases outside the gene matches. This CDR3 has 12 residues. Germline lookup yields CDR1 SGHRS and CDR2 YFSETQ. The CDR3: CASGPRGYEQYF. The CDR3 nucleotides are TGCGCCAGCGGTCCCAGGGGGTACGAGCAGTACTTC.

This sequence joins TRBV18 and TRBJ1-5; D not resolved. The CDR3 spans 13 residues. CDR1 and CDR2 (germline): KGHSH, LQKENI. V was trimmed by 2 bases and J by 5 bases, leaving 7 bases between them. In DNA, the CDR3 is TGTGCCAGCTCACCAAAGAGGGATCAGCCCCAGCATTTT. Encoded protein: CASSPKRDQPQHF.

The chain links TRBV7-3 to TRBJ1-1, with D possibly TRBD1 on 5 matching bases. The germline V gene has CDR1 SGHTA and CDR2 FQGTGA. The CDR3 is made up of 16 amino acids. Trimming cost V 1 base and J 3 bases, with 15 bases left between them. CDR3 DNA: TGTGCCAGCAGCTTAATAGGTAAGGGGATAGACACTGAAGCTTTCTTT. This gives the protein CASSLIGKGIDTEAFF.

This chain connects TRBV5-5 to TRBJ1-2; D perhaps matches TRBD1 (5 bases). Germline CDR1 and CDR2: SGHKS and YYEKEE (reference sequence). V gave up 0 bases and J gave up 1 base, with 10 bases separating them. The CDR3 runs 15 residues. For the CDR3, the DNA is TGTGCCAGCAGCTTGGATGACAGCTTTAACTATGGCTACACCTTC. Translated, it gives CASSLDDSFNYGYTF.

The V call is TRBV30, the J call TRBJ1-5; no clear D. The CDR3 runs to 13 residues. Germline CDR1 GTSNPN, CDR2 SVGIG (reference sequence). V gave up 2 bases and J gave up 4 bases, with 9 bases separating them. CDR3 loop: CAWSQLANQPQHF. The CDR3 DNA sequence: TGTGCCTGGAGTCAACTGGCAAATCAGCCCCAGCATTTT.

V gene TRBV4-1 combines with J gene TRBJ2-7; D call uncertain. The V and J ends lost 5 bases and 1 base respectively, with 12 bases between them. Germline CDR1 is MGHRA and CDR2 is YSYEKL. This CDR3 contains 14 residues. The CDR3 coding sequence is TGCGCCAGCAGCGGAAGGCACGGTTCCTACGAGCAGTACTTC. Translation: CASSGRHGSYEQYF.